This T cell receptor (beta chain) was identified during a study of T cells in lung cancer brain metastases. Genomic DNA input was 2.24 to 4.92 ug, equal within pairs. TCRdb's copy holds only in-frame clones and misses some; the assay was immunoSEQ multiplex PCR. The table lists about 7,000 clones, 86% of them singletons. Findings and limits, study-wide: Few clones were shared between paired lesions (mean Morisita around 0.21); most were lesion-specific. Compared with paired primaries, brain metastases showed fewer unique productive clones (roughly 1,400 versus 4,700).

Guided by marked H&E slides, tumor areas were macrodissected from 4 to 6 unstained, deparaffinized approximately 10 um sections. In regard to this clone: Its target is unknown.

The germline V and J ends were trimmed by 5 bases and 0 bases, with 8 bases remaining between them. Germline loops: CDR1 MNHNS, CDR2 SASEGT. The CDR3 is made up of 14 amino acids. The clonotype was recovered from a man in his fifties with non-small cell lung cancer. The rearrangement uses TRBV6-1 and TRBJ1-5; D remains unclear. The source material was tumor tissue from the primary lung tumor. The CDR3 nucleotides read TGTGCCAGCAGTCCCTCGGGTAGCAATCAGCCCCAGCATTTT. Its translation is CASSPSGSNQPQHF.